Shown below are 25 T cell receptor beta chains from a single sample sequenced in a study of CD8 T cells in Susac syndrome. RNA totalling about 0.5 to 1 ug underwent reverse transcription with random hexamers. Each CDR3 protein gets one entry after TCRdb re-called the immunoSEQ multiplex PCR reads with MiXCR. The sample lists hundreds of thousands of distinct CDR3 sequences, about 95% occurring once. The source material was CD4+ T cells from PBMCs. These receptors originate from a human donor with multiple sclerosis.

The rearrangement uses TRBV3-1 and TRBJ1-5, with TRBD1 matching 7 bases. J lost 1 base, V lost 6 bases, and 9 bases had no gene match. The V gene's germline CDR1 is LGHDT and CDR2 YNNKEL (reference sequence). This CDR3 is built from 16 residues. The CDR3 region is CASSRDAGQSNQPQHF. CDR3 sequence (DNA): TGTGCCAGCAGTCGGGACGCGGGACAGAGCAATCAGCCCCAGCATTTT.

The chain has TRBV20-1 and TRBJ1-6, with 7 positions matching TRBD1. Germline V gene data show CDR1 as DFQATT and CDR2 as SNEGSKA (reference sequence). The CDR3 has 13 amino acids. With V trimmed by 5 bases and J by 10 bases, 8 bases remained unmatched. The CDR3 reads CSASRQGGSPLHF. CDR3 bases: TGCAGTGCTTCACGACAGGGCGGATCACCCCTCCACTTT.

The rearrangement joins TRBV30 to TRBJ1-3, with D possibly matching TRBD1 (6 bases). Deletions cut 0 bases from V and 10 bases from J, with 10 bases between. Germline values: CDR1 GTSNPN, CDR2 SVGIG (reference sequence). This CDR3 has 12 residues. The CDR3 DNA sequence: TGTGCCTGGAGTGTCCACAGGGAAACCATATATTTT. Its protein is CAWSVHRETIYF.

The J gene is TRBJ1-2, the V gene TRBV27; a possible D gene is TRBD1 (6 bases). V gave up 5 bases and J gave up 0 bases, with 13 bases separating them. This CDR3 has 15 residues. CDR1 and CDR2 from the germline V gene are MNHEY and SMNVEV (reference sequence). CDR3 region: CASSRRQAANYGYTF. The CDR3 DNA is TGTGCCAGCAGTCGACGACAGGCGGCTAACTATGGCTACACCTTC.

This rearrangement joins TRBV30 to TRBJ2-5, with 8 bases aligning to TRBD2. Trimming at V came to 3 bases and at J to 2 bases, leaving 8 bases not matched to a gene. Germline CDR1 is GTSNPN and CDR2 is SVGIG (reference sequence). This CDR3 spans 15 amino acids. CDR3 sequence (DNA): TGTGCCTGGAGAGCCAAGCGGGGGCTTCAAGAGACCCAGTACTTC. Translation gives CAWRAKRGLQETQYF.

J is TRBJ1-4 and V is TRBV29-1, with 9 bases aligning to TRBD1. The CDR3 is made up of 13 amino acids. V gave up 5 bases and J gave up 7 bases; unmatched junction bases: 5. Germline V lookup: CDR1 SQVTM, CDR2 ANQGSEA. The CDR3 sequence is CSVPGQGGEKLFF. CDR3 sequence (DNA): TGCAGCGTTCCGGGACAGGGCGGTGAAAAACTGTTTTTT.

The rearrangement uses TRBV9 and TRBJ1-6; possible D gene TRBD1, 5 bases. Trimming shortened V by 3 bases and J by 5 bases, and 9 bases separated the two germline ends. The CDR3 has 14 residues. Germline loops: CDR1 SGDLS, CDR2 YYNGEE. Written as DNA, the CDR3 is TGTGCCAGCAGCGCCCCGGGGGATAATTCACCCCTCCACTTT. Translation: CASSAPGDNSPLHF.

The chain combines TRBV19 with TRBJ2-1; 7 bases agree with TRBD2. With V trimmed by 7 bases and J by 4 bases, 10 bases remained unmatched. The CDR3 is 15 amino acids. In germline, CDR1 is LNHDA, CDR2 SQIVND (reference sequence). For the CDR3, the DNA is TGTGCCAGTACCTCGGGCGGGGGTCTGTACAATGAGCAGTTCTTC. Its protein is CASTSGGGLYNEQFF. Based on the CDR3 plus reference TRBV19 and TRBJ2-1, the full variable domain is DGGITQSPKYLFRKEGQNVTLSCEQNLNHDAMYWYRQDPGQGLRLIYYSQIVNDFQKGDIAEGYSVSREKKESFPLTVTSAQKNPTAFYLCASTSGGGLYNEQFFGPGTRLTVL.

The chain's CDR3 is CASHNLTGLYTF. For the CDR3, the DNA is TGTGCCAGCCACAACCTGACAGGCCTCTACACCTTC. The chain combines TRBV7-2 with TRBJ1-2; possibly TRBD1 for D (6 bases). The V end was cut by 8 bases, the J end by 10 bases, with 17 bases between. CDR3 size: 12 residues. Germline V gene lookup returns CDR1 SGHTA and CDR2 FQGNSA.

V is TRBV20-1 and J is TRBJ2-1; TRBD2 matches at 13 bases. The CDR3 is made up of 18 amino acids. V lost 6 bases to trimming and J lost 2 bases; unmatched junction nucleotides: 13. Germline V gene lookup returns CDR1 DFQATT and CDR2 SNEGSKA (reference sequence). The CDR3 loop reads CSAGSGTSGDFTYNEQFF. DNA of the CDR3: TGCAGTGCCGGATCCGGGACTAGCGGGGATTTCACCTACAATGAGCAGTTCTTC.

The chain joins TRBV5-6 to TRBJ1-2; no clear D gene. The CDR3 runs 12 residues. CDR1 is SGHDT, CDR2 YYEEEE, per germline. The V end lost 5 bases, the J end lost 8 bases, and 13 bases lay between the germline ends. CDR3 region: CASRTPPAGYTF. The CDR3 DNA reads as TGTGCCAGCAGAACCCCGCCTGCGGGCTACACCTTC.

The chain couples TRBV30 to TRBJ1-1; D is perhaps TRBD1 (5 bases). The V and J ends lost 8 bases and 5 bases respectively, with 21 bases between them. CDR1 is GTSNPN and CDR2 is SVGIG in the germline V gene (reference sequence). The CDR3 totals 14 residues. The CDR3 coding sequence is TGTGCCGGAACCAGGCAGGGTTTGAGGACTGAAGCTTTCTTT. Translating gives CAGTRQGLRTEAFF.

The CDR3 DNA sequence: TGTGCCACCAGTTTTGAGCAGTACGTC. Translated, it gives CATSFEQYV. The chain joins TRBV24-1 to TRBJ2-7; no clear D. CDR1 is KGHDR, CDR2 SFDVKD, per germline. This CDR3 is 9 amino acids long. Trimming shortened V by 6 bases and J by 7 bases, and 3 bases separated the two germline ends.

This clonotype was observed a single time. This chain links TRBV23-1 with TRBJ2-6; the D gene is possibly TRBD1 (6 bases). TRBV23-1 is annotated as an ORF whose role is uncertain. V was pared by 4 bases and J by 0 bases, with 22 bases between. This CDR3 spans 20 amino acids. The CDR3 DNA sequence: TGCGCCAGCAGTCCGGGACACCTCATTTTGAACAACTCTGGGGCCAACGTCCTGACTTTC. Its protein is CASSPGHLILNNSGANVLTF.

The chain links TRBV9 to TRBJ1-1; D possibly corresponds to TRBD1 (5 bases). Deletions cut 7 bases from V and 3 bases from J, with 13 bases between. The CDR3 contains 13 residues. Germline V gene lookup returns CDR1 SGDLS and CDR2 YYNGEE. The CDR3: CASAWSGDTEAFF. In nucleotides, the CDR3 is TGTGCCAGCGCGTGGTCGGGGGACACTGAAGCTTTCTTT.

J is TRBJ2-7 and V is TRBV19; weak D call: TRBD1 (6 bases). CDR3 size: 15 residues. Trimming took off 3 bases at V and 7 bases at J, with 19 bases between the two ends. Per the germline V gene, CDR1 is LNHDA and CDR2 is SQIVND (reference sequence). CDR3 protein: CASSILSGTREEQYF. The CDR3, as DNA: TGTGCCAGTAGTATTCTGTCGGGGACACGGGAAGAGCAGTACTTC.

The chain carries TRBV2 and TRBJ1-5; tentatively, D is TRBD1 (6 bases). Per germline, CDR1 SNHLY and CDR2 FYNNEI. V lost 6 bases and J lost 2, with 14 bases in between. CDR3 length: 15 residues. CDR3 region: CASSGTGTGNQPQHF. As DNA, the CDR3 is TGTGCCAGCAGCGGCACAGGGACGGGCAATCAGCCCCAGCATTTT. Filled out from reference TRBV2 and TRBJ1-5, the complete variable domain reads EPEVTQTPSHQVTQMGQEVILRCVPISNHLYFYWYRQILGQKVEFLVSFYNNEISEKSEIFDDQFSVERPDGSNFTLKIRSTKLEDSAMYFCASSGTGTGNQPQHFGDGTRLSIL.

This clonotype was detected a few times. The chain uses TRBV7-3 and TRBJ2-2; D remains ambiguous. The CDR3 is made up of 14 amino acids. The ends were cut back, 1 base at V and 0 bases at J, with 3 bases in the middle. Per germline, CDR1 SGHTA and CDR2 FQGTGA. CDR3 sequence reads: CASSLRANTGELFF. As DNA, the CDR3 is TGTGCCAGCAGCTTAAGAGCGAACACCGGGGAGCTGTTTTTT.

The gene calls are TRBV27 and TRBJ2-1; D may be TRBD1 (5 bases). Trimming took off 6 bases at V and 0 bases at J, with 9 bases between the two ends. There are 14 residues in the CDR3. The germline V gene encodes CDR1 MNHEY and CDR2 SMNVEV (reference sequence). CDR3 residues: CASSRDFSYNEQFF. For the CDR3, the DNA is TGTGCCAGCAGCAGGGATTTCTCCTACAATGAGCAGTTCTTC.

This chain uses TRBV29-1 with TRBJ1-1, with D uncertain. V lost 3 bases and J 3 bases, leaving 11 bases between the germline ends. The germline gives CDR1 SQVTM, CDR2 ANQGSEA. The CDR3 runs to 13 residues. CDR3 coding DNA: TGCAGCGTTGAGAGGGAGATGGACACTGAAGCTTTCTTT. Translated, it gives CSVEREMDTEAFF.

The chain uses TRBV15 and TRBJ1-4; D not certain. CDR1 and CDR2 (germline): LNHNV, YYDKDF (reference sequence). V was clipped by 9 bases and J by 6 bases, with 14 bases between them. The CDR3 sequence is 13 residues long. This chain's CDR3 is CATARAVDEKLFF. Here the CDR3 DNA reads TGTGCCACAGCCCGGGCCGTGGATGAAAAACTGTTTTTT.

The gene calls are TRBV20-1 and TRBJ1-1; D unresolved. The CDR3 covers 14 residues. Germline-derived CDR1 and CDR2 are DFQATT and SNEGSKA (reference sequence). Trimming removed 3 bases from V and 0 bases from J, with 11 bases in between. CDR3 sequence reads: CSASGSLMNTEAFF. CDR3 DNA sequence: TGCAGTGCTAGCGGCAGCCTCATGAACACTGAAGCTTTCTTT.

The V call is TRBV5-6, the J call TRBJ2-7; 13 nucleotides agree with TRBD2. The CDR3 totals 15 residues. Germline trimming cut 3 bases from V and 3 bases from J; bases unmatched to any gene: 3. Germline assignment: CDR1 SGHDT and CDR2 YYEEEE. CDR3 sequence: CASSYGTSGDYEQYF. The CDR3 nucleotides are TGTGCCAGCAGCTACGGGACTAGCGGGGACTACGAGCAGTACTTC.

The chain employs TRBV6-2 or TRBV6-3 and TRBJ1-5; D might be TRBD1 (6 bases). This CDR3 region has 15 residues. V lost 3 bases to trimming and J lost 4 bases, with 13 bases between them. In germline, CDR1 is MNHEY, CDR2 SVGEGT. As DNA, the CDR3 is TGTGCCAGCAGTTATGGGGGGCTTAGAAATCAGCCCCAGCATTTT. It is translated as CASSYGGLRNQPQHF.

This clonotype was counted a single time. The chain couples TRBV7-2 to TRBJ1-5, with 7 bases matching TRBD1. Germline V gives CDR1 SGHTA, CDR2 FQGNSA. The CDR3 loop spans 13 amino acids. The ends lost 1 base at V and 11 bases at J; junction bases unmatched: 5. This CDR3 is CASSLVGQGAQHF. Written as DNA, the CDR3 is TGTGCCAGCAGCTTAGTGGGGCAGGGGGCCCAGCATTTT.